These 16 T cell receptor beta chains share one sample of origin, sequenced in a study of CD8+ T cells in alopecia areata. RNA extraction was followed by reverse transcription into cDNA, which acted as the sequencing template. Clones were sequenced by immunoSEQ multiplex PCR, and TCRdb holds only the in-frame ones, with some missing. The top ten hold about 2.6% of the sample, which has 200,000 to 250,000 clones, roughly 40% seen once. Treatment reported: oral pan-JAK inhibitor, 5-10 mg twice daily. Sequencing used CD4+ T cells sorted from blood, obtained at roughly week 36, from a patient treated with tofacitinib. Every receptor here comes from a human donor with alopecia areata.

This clone was picked up a small number of times. The chain employs TRBV5-1 and TRBJ2-1; maybe TRBD1 (6 bases). This CDR3 is 12 amino acids long. V gave up 1 base and J gave up 10 bases, with 9 bases separating them. Germline V lookup: CDR1 SGHRS, CDR2 YFSETQ. In DNA, the CDR3 is TGCGCCAGCAGCTTGAGGGGGACAGAGCAGTTCTTC. Its protein product is CASSLRGTEQFF.

This clone occurred a few times. The genes are TRBV11-2 and TRBJ2-3; TRBD2 agrees at 8 bases. CDR1 is SGHAT, CDR2 FQNNGV, per germline. The J segment lost 1 base and the V segment lost 5 bases, leaving 5 bases of the junction unmatched. The CDR3 spans 15 residues. The CDR3 sequence is CASSRSGTGTDTQYF. The CDR3 bases are TGTGCCAGCAGCCGTAGCGGGACCGGCACAGATACGCAGTATTTT.

This chain uses TRBV28 with TRBJ1-1; D is undetermined. Germline assignment: CDR1 MDHEN and CDR2 SYDVKM. With 9 bases removed from V and 0 bases from J, the gap between germline ends came to 17 bases. CDR3 length: 15 amino acids. CDR3 amino acids: CASPPGVGVNTEAFF. The DNA for the CDR3 is TGTGCCAGTCCGCCCGGGGTAGGCGTGAACACTGAAGCTTTCTTT.

Concerning this clone: Other DNA sequences in the sample encode the same CDR3. The chain links TRBV30 to TRBJ2-1; D gene ambiguous. Trimming left V 3 bases short and J 4 bases short, with 4 bases between. This CDR3 is built from 11 residues. CDR1 and CDR2 from the germline V gene are GTSNPN and SVGIG (reference sequence). The CDR3 loop is CAWSRYNEQFF. CDR3 sequence (DNA): TGTGCCTGGAGCCGTTACAATGAGCAGTTCTTC. Using reference TRBV30 and TRBJ2-1 for the parts outside the CDR3, the full variable domain is SQTIHQWPATLVQPVGSPLSLECTVEGTSNPNLYWYRQAAGRGLQLLFYSVGIGQISSEVPQNLSASRPQDRQFILSSKKLLLSDSGFYLCAWSRYNEQFFGPGTRLTVL.

CDR3 DNA sequence: TGTGCCAGCAGCGAGGGACTAGGGGAGACCCAGTACTTC. This translates into CASSEGLGETQYF. J is TRBJ2-5 and V is TRBV9, with 8 bases matching TRBD2. This CDR3 has 13 residues. CDR1 and CDR2 (germline): SGDLS, YYNGEE. With 3 bases clipped from V and 5 bases from J, the junction kept 3 bases outside the gene matches.

The chain is built from TRBV2 and TRBJ2-1; 8 nucleotides agree with TRBD2. Trimming removed 6 bases from V and 6 bases from J; junction bases left unmatched: 7. Germline CDR1 reads SNHLY; CDR2 reads FYNNEI. There are 14 residues in the CDR3. This CDR3 reads CASSLRTSPNEQFF. The CDR3 DNA reads TGTGCCAGCAGCTTAAGGACTAGCCCCAATGAGCAGTTCTTC.

J is TRBJ2-5 and V is TRBV4-2; 7 bases map to TRBD2. CDR3 size: 17 residues. Trimming took 1 base from V and 5 from J; bases not matched to a gene: 13. CDR1 and CDR2 (germline): LGHNA, YNFKEQ. The CDR3: CASSQGGRVATRETQYF. CDR3 in DNA: TGTGCCAGCAGCCAAGGAGGGAGGGTCGCTACCCGGGAGACCCAGTACTTC.

This rearrangement joins TRBV15 to TRBJ2-2; no reliable D call. V was shortened by 2 bases and J by 0 bases, with 1 base between the two germline ends. CDR3 length equals 13 residues. Per the germline V gene, CDR1 is LNHNV and CDR2 is YYDKDF (reference sequence). The CDR3 sequence is CATSRTNTGELFF. DNA for the CDR3: TGTGCCACCAGCAGAACGAACACCGGGGAGCTGTTTTTT.

This clone occurred a few times. CDR3 protein: CASSLGDTSSYEQYF. The CDR3 region has the DNA TGTGCCAGCAGCTTGGGGGACACGAGCTCCTACGAGCAGTACTTC. V gene TRBV5-4 combines with J gene TRBJ2-7; D possibly corresponds to TRBD1 (6 bases). This CDR3 is 15 amino acids long. Trimming cost V 0 bases and J 0 bases, with 10 bases left between them. CDR1 is SGHNT, CDR2 YYREEE, per germline (reference sequence).

In its sample, this clone was seen a few times. In DNA form, the CDR3 reads TGTGCCTGGAGTGTACCACCAGGGCAAGAGACCCAGTACTTC. Amino acid sequence: CAWSVPPGQETQYF. This chain connects TRBV30 to TRBJ2-5, with D maybe TRBD1 (5 bases). CDR1 is GTSNPN and CDR2 is SVGIG in the germline V gene (reference sequence). V shed 0 bases and J shed 2 bases, with 10 bases lying between them. The CDR3 covers 14 residues.

The chain is built from TRBV5-4 and TRBJ2-1; 10 nucleotides agree with TRBD2. Trimming cost V 4 bases and J 0 bases; bases outside gene matches: 13. The CDR3 covers 19 residues. Germline lookup yields CDR1 SGHNT and CDR2 YYREEE (reference sequence). CDR3 sequence reads: CASSPGTSASKSSYNEQFF. The CDR3 DNA follows: TGTGCCAGCAGCCCCGGGACTAGCGCTTCAAAGAGCTCCTACAATGAGCAGTTCTTC.

This clone has more than one count but fewer than ten. The chain carries TRBV5-1 and TRBJ2-3, with D perhaps TRBD2 (6 bases). This CDR3 is 14 amino acids long. V lost 4 bases and J lost 3, with 12 bases in between. Germline V gene sequence: CDR1 SGHRS, CDR2 YFSETQ. DNA for the CDR3: TGCGCCAGCAGCGCCGGACTACTAACAGATACGCAGTATTTT. Translating it yields CASSAGLLTDTQYF.

This chain connects TRBV28 to TRBJ2-3, with 7 bases identical to TRBD2. The CDR3 length is 16 residues. Germline V lookup: CDR1 MDHEN, CDR2 SYDVKM. V shed 4 bases and J 1 base; nucleotides not matched to a gene: 8. CDR3 nucleotides: TGTGCCAGCAGTTCCGGGGAGGGAGGAGGCACAGATACGCAGTATTTT. This codes for CASSSGEGGGTDTQYF.

The chain couples TRBV7-9 to TRBJ2-2; a possible D gene is TRBD1 (6 bases). This CDR3 is built from 15 residues. Germline lookup yields CDR1 SEHNR and CDR2 FQNEAQ (reference sequence). V was trimmed by 2 bases and J by 2 bases, leaving 9 bases between them. The CDR3 DNA sequence: TGTGCCAGCAGCTTAAAACAGGGAAACACCGGGGAGCTGTTTTTT. Translating gives CASSLKQGNTGELFF.

In this sample, this clone turned up many times. V usage is TRBV4-1 and J usage is TRBJ2-5; 9 nucleotides align to TRBD2. This CDR3 has 16 residues. Germline-derived CDR1 and CDR2 are MGHRA and YSYEKL. J lost 4 bases, V lost 1 base, and 7 bases had no gene match. CDR3 protein: CASSQGVAGVGETQYF. DNA for the CDR3: TGCGCCAGCAGCCAAGGTGTAGCGGGAGTGGGAGAGACCCAGTACTTC.

Comment on this clone: A read error may produce the germline difference seen at one junction end. The genes are TRBV2 and TRBJ2-5; unclear D gene. The CDR3 is made up of 11 amino acids. Germline lookup yields CDR1 SNHLY and CDR2 FYNNEI. Here the CDR3 reads CASNEIETQYF. CDR3 nucleotide sequence: TGTGCCAGCAATGAAATAGAGACCCAGTACTTC.